The 30 T cell receptor beta chains in this list originate from one sample, sequenced in a study of cytomegalovirus exposure and HLA in healthy donors. PCR was performed using 60 Vbeta and 13 Jbeta primers. Generated by immunoSEQ multiplex PCR, the TCRdb table keeps only in-frame clones and is missing some. The sample carries about 170,000 clones, around 80% recorded once. Specimen: PBMCs. The receptors derive from a woman in her 30s in good health and CMV-seropositive.

The V call is TRBV14, the J call TRBJ2-1; the match to TRBD2 covers 10 bases. The CDR3 spans 15 residues. Germline V lookup: CDR1 SGHDN, CDR2 FVKESK. Trimming at V came to 5 bases and at J to 5 bases, leaving 6 bases not matched to a gene. CDR3 sequence (DNA): TGTGCCAGCAGCGGACTAGCGGCAAGGAACAATGAGCAGTTCTTC. Amino acid sequence: CASSGLAARNNEQFF.

This clone appeared a few times. The chain is built from TRBV6-5 and TRBJ2-7, with TRBD1 identical over 9 bases. Germline V lookup: CDR1 MNHEY, CDR2 SVGAGI. This CDR3 has 13 amino acids. V dropped 6 bases and J dropped 2; count of bases not matched to a gene: 2. CDR3 nucleotides: TGTGCCAGCAGGACAGGGGGAGCCTACGAGCAGTACTTC. Translated: CASRTGGAYEQYF.

This clone appeared a single time. V usage is TRBV7-2 and J usage is TRBJ2-5; no reliable D call. Trimming took off 3 bases at V and 4 bases at J, with 6 bases between the two ends. CDR1 is SGHTA, CDR2 FQGNSA, per germline. This CDR3 comprises 12 residues. DNA for the CDR3: TGTGCCAGCAGCTTCTATGGAGAGACCCAGTACTTC. Protein sequence: CASSFYGETQYF.

The V call is TRBV28, the J call TRBJ2-7; perhaps TRBD1 as D (6 bases). The CDR3 is made up of 14 amino acids. V was shortened by 6 bases and J by 6 bases, with 18 bases between the two germline ends. CDR1 is MDHEN, CDR2 SYDVKM, per germline. As DNA, the CDR3 is TGTGCCAGCAGACTTCCGACAGGTCTGGGCGAGCAGTACTTC. Amino acid sequence: CASRLPTGLGEQYF.

The rearrangement joins TRBV15 to TRBJ2-3; no clear D gene. V dropped 0 bases and J dropped 0 bases, with 7 bases sitting between them. The germline gives CDR1 LNHNV, CDR2 YYDKDF (reference sequence). This CDR3 has 15 residues. The CDR3 DNA follows: TGTGCCACCAGCAGAGATCGGGTTAGCACAGATACGCAGTATTTT. Translation gives CATSRDRVSTDTQYF. Full variable domain (remainder filled in from reference TRBV15 and TRBJ2-3): DAMVIQNPRYQVTQFGKPVTLSCSQTLNHNVMYWYQQKSSQAPKLLFHYYDKDFNNEADTPDNFQSRRPNTSFCFLDIRSPGLGDTAMYLCATSRDRVSTDTQYFGPGTRLTVL.

This clone turned up a few times. The chain links TRBV11-3 to TRBJ2-7, with 8 bases lining up with TRBD1. The V gene end was trimmed by 1 base and the J gene end by 7 bases; junction bases not matched to a gene: 6. This CDR3 is built from 14 residues. The V gene's germline CDR1 is SGHNT and CDR2 YENEEA. The CDR3 reads CASSLGQGAGEQYF. In DNA, the CDR3 is TGTGCCAGCAGCTTAGGGCAGGGGGCGGGGGAGCAGTACTTC. Together with reference TRBV11-3 and TRBJ2-7, the CDR3 gives the full variable domain: EAGVVQSPRYKIIEKKQPVAFWCNPISGHNTLYWYLQNLGQGPELLIRYENEEAVDDSQLPKDRFSAERLKGVDSTLKIQPAELGDSAVYLCASSLGQGAGEQYFGPGTRLTVT.

This clone was seen more than once but under ten times. The chain employs TRBV10-2 and TRBJ2-1; 9 bases map to TRBD1. Germline CDR1 reads WSHSY; CDR2 reads SAAADI. The CDR3 extends over 12 amino acids. The J segment lost 5 bases and the V segment lost 8 bases, leaving 1 base of the junction unmatched. The CDR3 bases are TGCGCCAGCGGACAGGGGAACAATGAGCAGTTCTTC. This gives the protein CASGQGNNEQFF.

This clone was observed a handful of times. V and J are TRBV6-5 and TRBJ1-2; D gene unclear. From germline, CDR1 is MNHEY and CDR2 SVGAGI. V dropped 7 bases and J dropped 4 bases, with 13 bases sitting between them. The length of the CDR3 is 13 residues. In DNA form, the CDR3 reads TGTGCCAGCATGATTCCGGGTGTCTATGGCTACACCTTC. Amino acid sequence: CASMIPGVYGYTF.

V and J are TRBV6-1 and TRBJ1-1, with unresolved D. Germline V CDR1 and CDR2: MNHNS, SASEGT. Between the trimmed V and J ends, which lost 10 bases and 0 bases, there was a span of 9 bases. This CDR3 has 12 amino acids. The CDR3 loop reads CATLFLNTEAFF. The CDR3 DNA is TGTGCCACCCTATTCCTGAACACTGAAGCTTTCTTT.

The gene calls are TRBV6-5 and TRBJ2-7; 8 bases fit TRBD2. Germline values: CDR1 MNHEY, CDR2 SVGAGI. The V gene end was trimmed by 2 bases and the J gene end by 5 bases; junction bases not matched to a gene: 8. This CDR3 region has 15 residues. The CDR3 spells CASSYLGLEEDEQYF. In nucleotides, the CDR3 is TGTGCCAGCAGTTACCTGGGACTAGAGGAGGACGAGCAGTACTTC.

This clone was counted a single time. This chain joins TRBV28 and TRBJ2-5; TRBD1 matches at 11 bases. J lost 5 bases, V lost 9 bases, and 11 bases had no gene match. The length of the CDR3 is 15 residues. Germline CDR1 is MDHEN and CDR2 is SYDVKM. CDR3 loop: CASLNPGQGVETQYF. The CDR3 nucleotides read TGTGCCAGTTTAAATCCGGGACAGGGGGTCGAGACCCAGTACTTC. The variable domain in full, completed from reference TRBV28 and TRBJ2-5, reads DVKVTQSSRYLVKRTGEKVFLECVQDMDHENMFWYRQDPGLGLRLIYFSYDVKMKEKGDIPEGYSVSREKKERFSLILESASTNQTSMYLCASLNPGQGVETQYFGPGTRLLVL.

V and J are TRBV28 and TRBJ2-3; D gene unclear. Trimming shortened V by 6 bases and J by 0 bases, and 7 bases separated the two germline ends. The CDR3 sequence is 13 residues long. Germline V lookup: CDR1 MDHEN, CDR2 SYDVKM. The CDR3: CASSQVSTDTQYF. The CDR3 DNA sequence: TGTGCCAGCAGCCAGGTCAGCACAGATACGCAGTATTTT.

The CDR3, as DNA: TGTGCCAGCGAGCCTAGCGGCTACGAGCAGTACTTC. Translating it yields CASEPSGYEQYF. V usage is TRBV2 and J usage is TRBJ2-7; 7 bases are a match to TRBD2. V lost 8 bases to trimming and J lost 3 bases; unmatched junction nucleotides: 4. Germline V gene data show CDR1 as SNHLY and CDR2 as FYNNEI. The CDR3 sequence is 12 residues long. The whole variable domain, filled in from reference TRBV2 and TRBJ2-7, reads EPEVTQTPSHQVTQMGQEVILRCVPISNHLYFYWYRQILGQKVEFLVSFYNNEISEKSEIFDDQFSVERPDGSNFTLKIRSTKLEDSAMYFCASEPSGYEQYFGPGTRLTVT.

The genes are TRBV7-8 and TRBJ2-2; TRBD1 matches at 8 bases. This CDR3 is 15 amino acids long. From germline, CDR1 is SGHVS and CDR2 FQNEAQ. Germline trimming cut 1 base from V and 4 bases from J; bases unmatched to any gene: 2. The CDR3 nucleotides read TGTGCCAGCAGCTTAGGGACAGGGTCCACCGGGGAGCTGTTTTTT. Residues: CASSLGTGSTGELFF. The entire variable domain, with the rest obtained from reference TRBV7-8 and TRBJ2-2, is as follows: GAGVSQSPRYKVAKRGQDVALRCDPISGHVSLFWYQQALGQGPEFLTYFQNEAQLDKSGLPSDRFFAERPEGSVSTLKIQRTQQEDSAVYLCASSLGTGSTGELFFGEGSRLTVL.

The rearrangement joins TRBV28 to TRBJ2-4; D is possibly TRBD2 (6 bases). Trimming removed 6 bases at V and 6 bases at J, with 15 bases between. This CDR3 is 14 amino acids long. Germline V CDR1 and CDR2: MDHEN, SYDVKM. The CDR3 sequence is CASSPPGSLNIQYF. The CDR3 DNA reads TGTGCCAGCAGCCCCCCCGGGAGTCTAAACATTCAGTACTTC.

The chain carries TRBV30 and TRBJ1-2; tentative D call: TRBD1 (6 bases). Trimming removed 4 bases at V and 2 bases at J, with 11 bases between. CDR3 length: 13 residues. Per germline, CDR1 GTSNPN and CDR2 SVGIG (reference sequence). CDR3 in amino acids: CAWKRTENYGYTF. In DNA form, the CDR3 reads TGTGCCTGGAAAAGGACAGAGAACTATGGCTACACCTTC. Variable domain in full (rest from reference TRBV30 and TRBJ1-2): SQTIHQWPATLVQPVGSPLSLECTVEGTSNPNLYWYRQAAGRGLQLLFYSVGIGQISSEVPQNLSASRPQDRQFILSSKKLLLSDSGFYLCAWKRTENYGYTFGSGTRLTVV.

This chain links TRBV5-1 with TRBJ1-4; the D gene is possibly TRBD1 (5 bases). V was shortened by 5 bases and J by 7 bases, with 21 bases between the two germline ends. From germline, CDR1 is SGHRS and CDR2 YFSETQ. The CDR3 sequence is 16 residues long. CDR3 amino acids: CASRENSLSGGEKLFF. The CDR3 coding sequence is TGCGCCAGCAGAGAGAATTCGTTAAGCGGGGGTGAAAAACTGTTTTTT.

This clone was counted a single time. The gene calls are TRBV2 and TRBJ2-6; TRBD1 agrees at 8 bases. CDR3 length: 15 amino acids. CDR1 SNHLY and CDR2 FYNNEI come from the germline V gene. V was pared by 4 bases and J by 9 bases, with 8 bases of the junction left unmatched. CDR3 amino acids: CASSADRAEGNVLTF. Written as DNA, the CDR3 is TGTGCCAGCAGTGCGGACAGGGCTGAGGGCAACGTCCTGACTTTC. Variable domain in full (rest from reference TRBV2 and TRBJ2-6): EPEVTQTPSHQVTQMGQEVILRCVPISNHLYFYWYRQILGQKVEFLVSFYNNEISEKSEIFDDQFSVERPDGSNFTLKIRSTKLEDSAMYFCASSADRAEGNVLTFGAGSRLTVL.

V gene TRBV5-1 combines with J gene TRBJ1-1; D is perhaps TRBD1 (5 bases). CDR1 is SGHRS, CDR2 YFSETQ, per germline. CDR3 size: 12 residues. V was shortened by 9 bases and J by 1 base, with 10 bases between the two germline ends. CDR3 DNA sequence: TGCGCCACGAAGGACACGAACACTGAAGCTTTCTTT. Amino acid sequence: CATKDTNTEAFF.

V gene TRBV25-1 combines with J gene TRBJ1-4; D perhaps matches TRBD1 (6 bases). V was trimmed by 1 base and J by 8 bases, leaving 14 bases between them. Looked up from germline, CDR1 is MGHDK and CDR2 is SYGVNS. CDR3 length: 15 residues. The CDR3 nucleotides are TGTGCCAGCAGTGAATCCGCAGGGGTCGGAGAAAAACTGTTTTTT. This codes for CASSESAGVGEKLFF. Full variable domain (rest looked up from reference TRBV25-1 and TRBJ1-4): EADIYQTPRYLVIGTGKKITLECSQTMGHDKMYWYQQDPGMELHLIHYSYGVNSTEKGDLSSESTVSRIRTEHFPLTLESARPSHTSQYLCASSESAGVGEKLFFGSGTQLSVL.

This clone showed up just once. J is TRBJ2-7 and V is TRBV7-2, with 11 bases fitting TRBD2. Germline CDR1 is SGHTA and CDR2 is FQGNSA. V dropped 5 bases and J dropped 3; count of bases not matched to a gene: 6. The CDR3 runs 15 residues. CDR3 residues: CASSPLAGGGYEQYF. The CDR3 DNA sequence: TGTGCCAGCAGCCCTTTAGCGGGAGGGGGCTACGAGCAGTACTTC.

V is TRBV25-1 and J is TRBJ2-7, with D tentatively TRBD1 (6 bases). The germline V and J ends were trimmed by 2 bases and 1 base, with 9 bases remaining between them. The CDR3 sequence is 14 residues long. Germline-derived CDR1 and CDR2 are MGHDK and SYGVNS. CDR3 in amino acids: CASSELGTSYEQYF. In DNA, the CDR3 is TGTGCCAGCAGTGAACTCGGGACATCCTACGAGCAGTACTTC.

The rearrangement uses TRBV10-3 and TRBJ1-1; 10 bases are a match to TRBD1. V was clipped by 7 bases and J by 7 bases; unmatched bases: 9. This CDR3 is built from 14 residues. The germline CDR1 and CDR2 sequences are ENHRY and SYGVKD. CDR3 coding DNA: TGTGCCATCACCCGGGACAGGGGATTCGGTGAAGCTTTCTTT. It codes for CAITRDRGFGEAFF.

The chain's CDR3 is CASSWQGTDTQYF. CDR3 DNA: TGTGCCAGCAGTTGGCAGGGGACAGATACGCAGTATTTT. The gene calls are TRBV6-5 and TRBJ2-3, with a tentative D call TRBD1 (6 bases). V lost 4 bases and J lost 3, with 8 bases in between. The CDR3 loop spans 13 amino acids. CDR1 MNHEY and CDR2 SVGAGI come from the germline V gene.

J is TRBJ2-7 and V is TRBV20-1; unclear D gene. The CDR3 is 9 residues long. V dropped 3 bases and J dropped 7 bases, with 4 bases sitting between them. CDR1 is DFQATT and CDR2 is SNEGSKA in the germline V gene (reference sequence). CDR3 region: CSASEEQYF. The DNA for the CDR3 is TGCAGTGCTAGTGAGGAGCAGTACTTC.

J is TRBJ1-2 and V is TRBV7-8; 7 nucleotides agree with TRBD1. The CDR3 has 16 residues. The ends lost 3 bases at V and 2 bases at J; junction bases unmatched: 9. In germline, CDR1 is SGHVS, CDR2 FQNEAQ. CDR3 sequence reads: CASSLGTRGTNYGYTF. In DNA, the CDR3 is TGTGCCAGCAGCTTGGGCACCAGGGGGACAAACTATGGCTACACCTTC.

The chain couples TRBV7-2 to TRBJ1-2; D gene unclear. The CDR3 covers 15 residues. Looked up from germline, CDR1 is SGHTA and CDR2 is FQGNSA. Deletions cut 0 bases from V and 7 bases from J, with 15 bases between. As DNA, the CDR3 is TGTGCCAGCAGCTTAGCGATTGGAGCGCGTACTGGCTACACCTTC. It codes for CASSLAIGARTGYTF. The full variable domain, in which reference TRBV7-2 and TRBJ1-2 provide the parts outside the CDR3, is GAGVSQSPSNKVTEKGKDVELRCDPISGHTALYWYRQSLGQGLEFLIYFQGNSAPDKSGLPSDRFSAERTGGSVSTLTIQRTQQEDSAVYLCASSLAIGARTGYTFGSGTRLTVV.

The V gene is TRBV5-5, the J gene TRBJ2-7; TRBD2 agrees at 8 bases. The CDR3 is 15 residues long. Per the germline V gene, CDR1 is SGHKS and CDR2 is YYEKEE (reference sequence). The trim removed 1 base at V and 7 bases at J, leaving 10 bases unmatched. The CDR3: CASSLLISGEEEQYF. DNA for the CDR3: TGTGCCAGCAGCTTGTTAATTAGCGGGGAGGAAGAGCAGTACTTC.

The V and J genes are TRBV5-6 and TRBJ2-3, with D maybe TRBD1 (6 bases). V was shortened by 6 bases and J by 4 bases, with 15 bases between the two germline ends. Germline-derived CDR1 and CDR2 are SGHDT and YYEEEE. This CDR3 comprises 14 residues. The CDR3 bases are TGTGCCAGCATAGGGCTAGCAGGGGCAGATACGCAGTATTTT. Translating gives CASIGLAGADTQYF.

The chain carries TRBV6-1 and TRBJ1-2; D unresolved. The CDR3 extends over 14 amino acids. Germline V gene sequence: CDR1 MNHNS, CDR2 SASEGT. Trimming stripped 3 bases from V and 5 bases from J, with 13 bases between. Here the CDR3 reads CASSDGPQNYGYTF. The CDR3 coding sequence is TGTGCCAGCAGTGATGGCCCACAGAATTATGGCTACACCTTC.